This TCR beta chain was observed in a study of cytomegalovirus exposure and HLA in healthy donors. On the study more broadly: Of all 400 or so donors who were genotyped, 81% belonged to the Caucasian-associated ancestry cluster. Study-level points and caveats: The only immune exposure information that was available was CMV serostatus. A later analysis linked a missense DCLRE1C variant to TCR beta V- and J-gene trimming.

CDR3 length: 13 amino acids. Germline V lookup: CDR1 SEHNR, CDR2 FQNEAQ (reference sequence). V was pared by 3 bases and J by 9 bases, with 6 bases of the junction left unmatched. A multiplex PCR was run with 60 Vbeta primers and 13 Jbeta primers. Data came from immunoSEQ multiplex PCR; TCRdb stores just in-frame clones and leaves some out. The table shows 140,000 to 150,000 clones, with 70% to 80% occurring only once. On this clone: Its antigen is still unknown.

The sequence was obtained from a woman between 55 and 75 years old in good health and CMV-seropositive. The chain joins TRBV7-9 to TRBJ1-1; 8 bases are a match to TRBD1. The sequenced material came from PBMCs. This CDR3 is CASSLTGEGQAFF. The CDR3 region has the DNA TGTGCCAGCAGCTTGACAGGGGAGGGTCAAGCTTTCTTT.